The table lists the clone carrying this T cell receptor (beta chain) with a few counts. The protocol was immunoSEQ multiplex PCR, while the TCRdb copy is restricted to in-frame clones and leaves out a portion. Here the sample spans under 600,000 clones, roughly 79% being singletons. The sample belongs to a study of shared clonotypes between healthy human individuals. Looking at the study overall: Researchers drew samples from a couple of women and a few men aged 18 to 49.

CDR3 length: 16 amino acids. V was clipped by 1 base and J by 1 base, with 13 bases between them. CDR1 and CDR2 from the germline V gene are SEHNR and FQNEAQ (reference sequence). This TCR was sampled from a woman in her forties in good health. Some clones in this sample may be carry-over from other donors' samples. The specimen was PBMCs. The gene calls are TRBV7-9 and TRBJ1-1, with D unclear. The CDR3 sequence is CASSLGGGRRNTEAFF. The CDR3 nucleotides are TGTGCCAGCAGCTTAGGTGGAGGGAGGAGGAACACTGAAGCTTTCTTT.